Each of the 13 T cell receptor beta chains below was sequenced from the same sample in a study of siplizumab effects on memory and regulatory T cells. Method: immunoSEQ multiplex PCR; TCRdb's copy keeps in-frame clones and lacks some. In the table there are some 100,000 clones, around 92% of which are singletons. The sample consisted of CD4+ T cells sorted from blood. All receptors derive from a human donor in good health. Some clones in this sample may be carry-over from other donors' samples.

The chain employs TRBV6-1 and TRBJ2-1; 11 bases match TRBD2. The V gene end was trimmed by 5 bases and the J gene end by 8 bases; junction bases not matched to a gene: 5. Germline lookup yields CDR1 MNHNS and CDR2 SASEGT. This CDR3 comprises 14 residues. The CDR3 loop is CASSRLAGGDEQFF. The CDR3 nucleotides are TGTGCCAGCAGTAGGCTAGCGGGAGGTGATGAGCAGTTCTTC.

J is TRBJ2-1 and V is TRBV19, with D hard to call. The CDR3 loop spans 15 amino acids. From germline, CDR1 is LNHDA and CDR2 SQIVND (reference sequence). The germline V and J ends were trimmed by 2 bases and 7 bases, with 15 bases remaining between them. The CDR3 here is CASSIQELPINEQFF. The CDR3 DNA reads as TGTGCCAGTAGTATACAGGAACTACCGATAAATGAGCAGTTCTTC.

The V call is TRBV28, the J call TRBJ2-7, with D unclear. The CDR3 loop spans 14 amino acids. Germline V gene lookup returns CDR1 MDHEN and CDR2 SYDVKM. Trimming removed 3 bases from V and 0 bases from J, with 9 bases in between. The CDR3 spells CASSFTLLSYEQYF. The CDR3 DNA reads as TGTGCCAGCAGTTTCACCTTACTCTCCTACGAGCAGTACTTC.

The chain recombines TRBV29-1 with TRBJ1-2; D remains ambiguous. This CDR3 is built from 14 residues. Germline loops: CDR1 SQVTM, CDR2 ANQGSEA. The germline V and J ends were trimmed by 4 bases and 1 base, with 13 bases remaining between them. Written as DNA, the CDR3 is TGCAGCGTTGGAACAAATACCAATAACTATGGCTACACCTTC. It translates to CSVGTNTNNYGYTF.

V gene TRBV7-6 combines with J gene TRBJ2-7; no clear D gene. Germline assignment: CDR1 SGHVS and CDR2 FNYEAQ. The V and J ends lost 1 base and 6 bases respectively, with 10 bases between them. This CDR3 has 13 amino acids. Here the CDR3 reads CASSLDGWAEQYF. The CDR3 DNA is TGTGCCAGCAGCTTAGACGGTTGGGCCGAGCAGTACTTC.

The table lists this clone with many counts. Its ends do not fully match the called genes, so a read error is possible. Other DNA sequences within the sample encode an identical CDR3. CDR3 sequence: CASSFTSGARGGYTF. CDR3 DNA: TGTGCCAGCAGCTTTACGTCCGGGGCGCGTGGAGGCTACACCTTC. The chain joins TRBV5-1 to TRBJ1-2; TRBD1 might be the D (5 bases). The CDR3 runs to 15 residues. Germline CDR1 reads SGHRS; CDR2 reads YFSETQ.

In DNA form, the CDR3 reads TGTGCCATCAGTGAACTGATTAATGGGGGGGAGGGCTACACCTTC. It specifies CAISELINGGEGYTF. The rearrangement uses TRBV10-3 and TRBJ1-2; perhaps TRBD1 as D (5 bases). In germline, CDR1 is ENHRY, CDR2 SYGVKD. The CDR3 is 15 amino acids. V lost 3 bases, J lost 8 bases, and 19 bases lay in between.

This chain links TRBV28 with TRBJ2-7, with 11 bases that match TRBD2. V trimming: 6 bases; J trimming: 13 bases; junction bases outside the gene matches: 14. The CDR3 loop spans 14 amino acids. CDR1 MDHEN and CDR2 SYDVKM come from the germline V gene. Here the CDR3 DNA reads TGTGCCAGCAGCCAAGATCATATAGCGGGGGGGGTTTACTTC. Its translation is CASSQDHIAGGVYF.

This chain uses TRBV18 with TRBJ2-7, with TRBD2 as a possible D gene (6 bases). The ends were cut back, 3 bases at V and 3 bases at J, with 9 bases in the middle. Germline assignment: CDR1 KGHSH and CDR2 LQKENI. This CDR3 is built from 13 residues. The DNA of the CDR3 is TGTGCCAGCTCACCGGGGGGAGACTACGAGCAGTACTTC. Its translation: CASSPGGDYEQYF. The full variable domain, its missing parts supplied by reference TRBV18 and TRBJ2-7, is NAGVMQNPRHLVRRRGQEARLRCSPMKGHSHVYWYRQLPEEGLKFMVYLQKENIIDESGMPKERFSAEFPKEGPSILRIQQVVRGDSAAYFCASSPGGDYEQYFGPGTRLTVT.

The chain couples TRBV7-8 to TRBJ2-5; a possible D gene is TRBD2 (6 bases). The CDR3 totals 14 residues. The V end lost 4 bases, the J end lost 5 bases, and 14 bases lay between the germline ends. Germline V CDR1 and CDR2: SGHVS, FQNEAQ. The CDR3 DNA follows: TGTGCCAGCAGCTACCGACTAGTGGGCGAGACCCAGTACTTC. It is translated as CASSYRLVGETQYF.

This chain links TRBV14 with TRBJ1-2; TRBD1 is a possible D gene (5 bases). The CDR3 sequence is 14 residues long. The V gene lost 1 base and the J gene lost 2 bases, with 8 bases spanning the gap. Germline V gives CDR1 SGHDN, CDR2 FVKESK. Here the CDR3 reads CASSQVDKNYGYTF. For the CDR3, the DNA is TGTGCCAGCAGCCAAGTGGACAAGAACTATGGCTACACCTTC.

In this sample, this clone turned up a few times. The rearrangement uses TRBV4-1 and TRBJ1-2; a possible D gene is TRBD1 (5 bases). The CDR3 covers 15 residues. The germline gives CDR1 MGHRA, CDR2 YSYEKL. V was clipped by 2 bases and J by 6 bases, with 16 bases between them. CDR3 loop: CASSQPRDQSHGYTF. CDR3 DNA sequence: TGCGCCAGCAGCCAACCCCGGGACCAAAGCCATGGCTACACCTTC.

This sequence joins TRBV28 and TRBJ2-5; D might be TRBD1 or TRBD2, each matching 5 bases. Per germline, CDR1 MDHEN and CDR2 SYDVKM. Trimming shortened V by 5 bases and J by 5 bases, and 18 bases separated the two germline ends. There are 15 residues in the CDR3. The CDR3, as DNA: TGTGCCAGCAGTCCGGGACCCGCGGCCACGGAGACCCAGTACTTC. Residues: CASSPGPAATETQYF.